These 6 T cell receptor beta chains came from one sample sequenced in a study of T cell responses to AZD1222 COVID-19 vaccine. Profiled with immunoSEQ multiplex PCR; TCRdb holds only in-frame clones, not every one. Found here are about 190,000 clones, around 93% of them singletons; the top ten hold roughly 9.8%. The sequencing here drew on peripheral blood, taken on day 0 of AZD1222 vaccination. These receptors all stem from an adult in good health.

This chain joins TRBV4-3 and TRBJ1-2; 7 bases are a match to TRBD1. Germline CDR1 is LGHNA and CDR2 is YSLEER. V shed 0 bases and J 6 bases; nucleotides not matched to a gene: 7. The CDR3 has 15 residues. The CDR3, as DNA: TGCGCCAGCAGCCAAGAATTGGGCACAGGGGATGGCTACACCTTC. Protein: CASSQELGTGDGYTF.

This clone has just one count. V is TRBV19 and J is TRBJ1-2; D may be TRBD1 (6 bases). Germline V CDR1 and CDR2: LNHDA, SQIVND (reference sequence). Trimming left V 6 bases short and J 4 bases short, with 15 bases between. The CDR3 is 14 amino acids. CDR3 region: CASRDRQGVYGYTF. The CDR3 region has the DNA TGTGCCAGTAGGGACAGACAAGGGGTCTATGGCTACACCTTC.

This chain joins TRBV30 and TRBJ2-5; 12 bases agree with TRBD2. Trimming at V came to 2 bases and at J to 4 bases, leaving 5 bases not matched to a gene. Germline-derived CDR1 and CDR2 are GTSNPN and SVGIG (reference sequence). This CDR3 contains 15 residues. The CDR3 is CAWSTSGRRRETQYF. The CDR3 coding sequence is TGTGCCTGGAGTACTAGCGGGAGGCGGCGAGAGACCCAGTACTTC.

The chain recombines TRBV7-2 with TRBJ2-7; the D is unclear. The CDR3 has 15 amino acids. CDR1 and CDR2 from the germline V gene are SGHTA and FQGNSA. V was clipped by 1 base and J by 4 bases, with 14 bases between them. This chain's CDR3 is CASSLVVLGSYEQYF. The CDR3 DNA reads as TGTGCCAGCAGCTTAGTGGTTCTCGGCAGTTACGAGCAGTACTTC.

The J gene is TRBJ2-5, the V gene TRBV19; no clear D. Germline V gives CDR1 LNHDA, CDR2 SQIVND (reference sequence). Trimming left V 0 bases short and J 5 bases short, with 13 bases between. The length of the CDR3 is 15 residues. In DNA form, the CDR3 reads TGTGCCAGTAGTATAGATCCGAACAGAAGGGAGACCCAGTACTTC. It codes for CASSIDPNRRETQYF.

The CDR3 nucleotides read TGTGCCAGCAGCGGATCGGGACAGGGTGAATCCTACGAGCAGTACTTC. Translation: CASSGSGQGESYEQYF. This rearrangement joins TRBV5-6 to TRBJ2-7; 9 nucleotides agree with TRBD1. This CDR3 is 16 amino acids long. V gave up 4 bases and J gave up 1 base; unmatched junction bases: 9. The germline V gene encodes CDR1 SGHDT and CDR2 YYEEEE.